The sequence of this T cell receptor beta chain was determined in a study of early T cells in non-severe SARS-CoV-2 infection. About the research overall: Chains stayed unpaired after sequencing of bulk RNA from unsorted whole blood. Study-level findings and limits: The study's VDJdb matching favored anti-spike CD8 responses and missed private and CD4 specificities.

In the library, individual cDNA molecules carried attached unique molecular identifiers. MiXCR was run by TCRdb on the 5' RACE reads, yielding one entry per CDR3 protein. The sample contains about 80,000 distinct CDR3 sequences, 12% of which appear only once. Germline V gene data show CDR1 as KGHSH and CDR2 as LQKENI. V was clipped by 0 bases and J by 0 bases; unmatched bases: 10. CDR3 length: 19 residues. Note on this clonotype: Its antigen is as yet unknown.

This chain connects TRBV18 to TRBJ1-5, with TRBD1 identical over 8 bases. The TCR was taken from an adult who was a healthcare worker with PCR-confirmed SARS-CoV-2 infection or an uninfected control (not recorded which). Input material: whole blood. The CDR3 sequence is CASSPPPGQDAYSNQPQHF. The DNA for the CDR3 is TGTGCCAGCTCACCACCTCCGGGACAGGACGCCTATAGCAATCAGCCCCAGCATTTT.